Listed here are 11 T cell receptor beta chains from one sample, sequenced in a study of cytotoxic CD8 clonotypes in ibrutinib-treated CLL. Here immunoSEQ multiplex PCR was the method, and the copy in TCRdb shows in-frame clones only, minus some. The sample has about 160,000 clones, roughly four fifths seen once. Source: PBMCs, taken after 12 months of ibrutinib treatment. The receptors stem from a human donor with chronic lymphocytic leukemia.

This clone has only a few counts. Here the CDR3 DNA reads TGTGCCAGCAGTGCTTCTAGCGGGAGGGGGCACGAGCAGTACTTC. Its translation is CASSASSGRGHEQYF. V is TRBV2 and J is TRBJ2-7; 12 bases line up with TRBD2. Germline V CDR1 and CDR2: SNHLY, FYNNEI. Trimming at V came to 4 bases and at J to 5 bases, leaving 6 bases not matched to a gene. CDR3 length: 15 residues.

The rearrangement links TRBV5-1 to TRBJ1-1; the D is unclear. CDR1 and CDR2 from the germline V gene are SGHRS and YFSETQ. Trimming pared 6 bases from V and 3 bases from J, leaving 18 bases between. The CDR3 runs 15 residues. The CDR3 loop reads CASTYLGSTDTEAFF. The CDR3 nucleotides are TGCGCCAGCACCTACCTCGGTAGTACAGACACTGAAGCTTTCTTT. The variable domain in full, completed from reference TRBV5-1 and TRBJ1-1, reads KAGVTQTPRYLIKTRGQQVTLSCSPISGHRSVSWYQQTPGQGLQFLFEYFSETQRNKGNFPGRFSGRQFSNSRSEMNVSTLELGDSALYLCASTYLGSTDTEAFFGQGTRLTVV.

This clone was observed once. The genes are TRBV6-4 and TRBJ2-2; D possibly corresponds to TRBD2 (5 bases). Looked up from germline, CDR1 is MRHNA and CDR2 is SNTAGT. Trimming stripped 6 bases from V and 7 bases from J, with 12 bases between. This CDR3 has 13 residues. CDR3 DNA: TGTGCCAGCAGCTCCACTAGTGGCGGGGAGCTGTTTTTT. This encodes CASSSTSGGELFF.

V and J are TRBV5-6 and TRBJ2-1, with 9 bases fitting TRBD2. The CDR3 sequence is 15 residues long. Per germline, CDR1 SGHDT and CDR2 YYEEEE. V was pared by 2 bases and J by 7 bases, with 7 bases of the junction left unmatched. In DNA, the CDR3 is TGTGCCAGCAGCTTTTTAGCGGGGGCCCAGAATGAGCAGTTCTTC. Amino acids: CASSFLAGAQNEQFF.

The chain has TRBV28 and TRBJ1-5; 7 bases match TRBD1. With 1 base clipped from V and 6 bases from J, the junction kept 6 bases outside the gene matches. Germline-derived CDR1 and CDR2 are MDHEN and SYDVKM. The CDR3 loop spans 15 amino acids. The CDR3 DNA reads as TGTGCCAGCAGTTTATTGACAGGGTTGAGTCAGCCCCAGCATTTT. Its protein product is CASSLLTGLSQPQHF.

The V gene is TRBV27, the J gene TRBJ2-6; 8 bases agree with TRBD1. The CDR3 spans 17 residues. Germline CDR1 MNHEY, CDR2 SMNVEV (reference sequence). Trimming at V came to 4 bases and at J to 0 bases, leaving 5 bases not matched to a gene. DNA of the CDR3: TGTGCCAGCAGTTCCCGGGACAGGATCTCTGGGGCCAACGTCCTGACTTTC. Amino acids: CASSSRDRISGANVLTF.

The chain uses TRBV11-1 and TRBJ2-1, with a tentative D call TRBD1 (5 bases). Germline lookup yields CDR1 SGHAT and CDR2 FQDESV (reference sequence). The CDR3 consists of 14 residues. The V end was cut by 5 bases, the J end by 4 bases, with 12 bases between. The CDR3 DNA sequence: TGTGCCAGCAGCGCAAGACAGTTTTACAATGAGCAGTTCTTC. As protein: CASSARQFYNEQFF.

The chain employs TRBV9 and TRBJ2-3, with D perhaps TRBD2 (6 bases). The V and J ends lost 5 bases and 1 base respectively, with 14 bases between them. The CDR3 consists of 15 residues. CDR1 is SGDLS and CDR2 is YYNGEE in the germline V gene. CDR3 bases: TGTGCCAGCAGGGGACCCGGGACTCGCACAGATACGCAGTATTTT. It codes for CASRGPGTRTDTQYF.

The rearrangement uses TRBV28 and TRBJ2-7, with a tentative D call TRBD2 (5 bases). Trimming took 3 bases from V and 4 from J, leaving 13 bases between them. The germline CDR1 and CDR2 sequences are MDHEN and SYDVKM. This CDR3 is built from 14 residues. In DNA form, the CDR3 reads TGTGCCAGCAGTTTCTCCGGGAAGGATTACGAGCAGTACTTC. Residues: CASSFSGKDYEQYF.

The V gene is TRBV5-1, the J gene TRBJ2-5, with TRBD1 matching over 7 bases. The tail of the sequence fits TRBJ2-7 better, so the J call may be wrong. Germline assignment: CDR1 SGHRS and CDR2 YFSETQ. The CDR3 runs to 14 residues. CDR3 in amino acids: CASSFRGRQGEQYF. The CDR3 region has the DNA TGCGCCAGCAGCTTCCGGGGCCGACAGGGCGAGCAGTACTTC.

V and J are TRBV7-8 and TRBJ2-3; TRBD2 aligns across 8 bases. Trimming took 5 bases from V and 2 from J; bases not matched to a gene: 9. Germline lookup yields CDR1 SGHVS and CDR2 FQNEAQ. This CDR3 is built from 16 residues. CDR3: CASSPYVAGITDTQYF. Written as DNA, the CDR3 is TGTGCCAGCAGCCCTTATGTAGCGGGGATCACAGATACGCAGTATTTT.